This is a list of T cell receptor beta chains from one sample in a study of cytotoxic CD8 clonotypes in ibrutinib-treated CLL. The protocol was immunoSEQ multiplex PCR, while the TCRdb copy is restricted to in-frame clones and leaves out a portion. Here the sample spans about 80,000 clones, 70% to 80% being singletons. Material: PBMCs, obtained after 12 months of ibrutinib treatment. All receptors derive from a human donor with chronic lymphocytic leukemia. The CDR3 runs from the conserved cysteine through the conserved F or W. A D gene is named only where the DNA matches it firmly. Rows give clone size only sometimes, using once, few, many, or a class for an expanded clone.

>NA|NA|TRBV28|TRBJ1-1
CASSLLASGLGNTEAFF
TGTGCCAGCAGTTTATTAGCCTCGGGCCTGGGGAACACTGAAGCTTTCTTT
>NA|NA|TRBV30|TRBJ1-5
CAWSPWGRGPQHF
TGTGCCTGGAGTCCGTGGGGGCGGGGGCCCCAGCATTTT
>TRBD2|few|TRBV7-2|TRBJ2-3
CASSLGRRESQGDTQYF
TGTGCCAGCAGCTTAGGCCGGCGGGAGAGCCAGGGAGATACGCAGTATTTT
>TRBD1|NA|TRBV27|TRBJ1-2
CASSSLQGARGGYTF
TGTGCCAGCAGTTCTCTACAGGGGGCGCGTGGTGGCTACACCTTC
>NA|once|TRBV11-2|TRBJ2-1
CATSTVYNEQFF
TGTGCCACCTCGACAGTTTACAATGAGCAGTTCTTC
>NA|NA|TRBV6-5|TRBJ2-5
CASSPLGRPQTQYF
TGTGCCAGCAGCCCGCTGGGGCGCCCGCAGACCCAGTACTTC
>NA|once|TRBV5-1|TRBJ2-5
CASSPWPEETQYF
TGCGCCAGCAGCCCGTGGCCCGAAGAGACCCAGTACTTC
>NA|few|TRBV28|TRBJ1-1
CASSLRGWPEAFF
TGTGCCAGCAGTTTAAGGGGTTGGCCTGAAGCTTTCTTT
>NA|NA|TRBV19|TRBJ1-4
CASTPRQSTNEKLFF
TGTGCCAGTACCCCCAGACAGTCAACTAATGAAAAACTGTTTTTT
>NA|NA|TRBV11-2|TRBJ2-3
CASSSTLDSTDTQYF
TGTGCCAGCAGCTCAACACTAGATAGCACAGATACGCAGTATTTT
>NA|NA|TRBV6-1|TRBJ1-2
CASSRDGRNYGYTF
TGTGCCAGCAGCCGGGACGGCCGAAACTATGGCTACACCTTC
>NA|few|TRBV7-3|TRBJ1-1
CASSFSPNTEAFF
TGTGCCAGCAGCTTTTCCCCAAACACTGAAGCTTTCTTT
>TRBD2|NA|TRBV15|TRBJ2-7
CATSRDWALRGGDHEQYF
TGTGCCACCAGCAGAGACTGGGCCCTGCGGGGGGGCGACCACGAGCAGTACTTC
>NA|NA|TRBV9|TRBJ1-1
CASSGWGSAEAFF
TGTGCCAGCAGTGGGTGGGGGTCCGCTGAAGCTTTCTTT
>TRBD2|NA|TRBV7-2|TRBJ2-5
CASSTGLAEGGTQYF
TGTGCCAGCAGCACGGGACTAGCGGAGGGCGGGACCCAGTACTTC
>TRBD2|NA|TRBV27|TRBJ2-3
CASRRGGSQDTQYF
TGTGCCAGCAGGCGGGGGGGTAGTCAAGATACGCAGTATTTT
>NA|NA|TRBV7-2|TRBJ2-3
CASSLSTDTQYF
TGTGCCAGCAGCTTATCCACAGATACGCAGTATTTT
>TRBD2|NA|TRBV5-1|TRBJ2-3
CASRSGTSGFTDTQYF
TGCGCCAGCCGATCCGGGACTAGCGGGTTCACAGATACGCAGTATTTT
>NA|NA|TRBV4-2|TRBJ1-4
CASSQEGPGGEKLFF
TGTGCCAGCAGCCAAGAAGGACCCGGGGGTGAAAAACTGTTTTTT
>NA|NA|TRBV7-8|TRBJ1-2
CASSTGPYSYGYTF
TGTGCCAGCAGCACAGGACCTTATTCCTATGGCTACACCTTC
>TRBD2|once|TRBV4-3|TRBJ2-1
CASSQDPGGGAYNEQFF
TGCGCCAGCAGCCAAGATCCCGGCGGGGGGGCTTACAATGAGCAGTTCTTC
>TRBD1|NA|TRBV7-2|TRBJ1-2
CASSLTDRDGGYTF
TGTGCCAGCAGCTTAACCGACAGGGACGGTGGCTACACCTTC
>NA|NA|TRBV7-9|TRBJ2-5
CASSFPLGGGAKKETQYF
TGTGCCAGCAGCTTCCCCTTAGGTGGCGGGGCAAAAAAAGAGACCCAGTACTTC
>NA|NA|TRBV2|TRBJ2-5
CASRPSGAETQYF
TGTGCCAGCAGACCAAGTGGGGCAGAGACCCAGTACTTC
>NA|NA|TRBV18|TRBJ2-2
CASSPRSSGTGELFF
TGTGCCAGCTCACCCCGAAGTAGCGGAACCGGGGAGCTGTTTTTT
>NA|NA|TRBV7-2|TRBJ2-1
CASSLGLTSNEQFF
TGTGCCAGCAGCTTAGGACTCACTAGCAATGAGCAGTTCTTC
>TRBD1|few|TRBV30|TRBJ1-5
CAWSPPGSGGNQPQHF
TGTGCCTGGAGTCCCCCAGGTTCAGGGGGGAATCAGCCCCAGCATTTT
>NA|few|TRBV30|TRBJ1-1
CASSGNTEAFF
TGTGCCTCCTCAGGGAACACTGAAGCTTTCTTT
>NA|NA|TRBV5-1|TRBJ2-1
CASSLSVGNEQFF
TGCGCCAGCAGCTTGAGTGTGGGGAATGAGCAGTTCTTC
>TRBD1|NA|TRBV7-6|TRBJ1-5
CASSAGTGRGNQPQHF
TGTGCCAGCAGCGCCGGGACAGGGCGGGGGAATCAGCCCCAGCATTTT
>NA|NA|TRBV28|TRBJ1-2
CASIPAGGVVYGYTF
TGTGCCAGCATCCCGGCGGGGGGAGTAGTCTATGGCTACACCTTC
>TRBD1|NA|TRBV5-4|TRBJ1-2
CASSLGGQGSYGYTF
TGTGCCAGCAGCTTGGGGGGACAGGGATCCTATGGCTACACCTTC
>TRBD1|few|TRBV27|TRBJ2-6
CASSPRTGAAEANVLTF
TGTGCCAGCAGTCCCCGGACAGGGGCGGCGGAGGCCAACGTCCTGACTTTC
>NA|NA|TRBV4-2|TRBJ2-3
CASRGPQDTQYF
TGTGCCAGCCGCGGCCCCCAGGATACGCAGTATTTT
>NA|NA|TRBV7-2|TRBJ2-2
CASSLVQNTGELFF
TGTGCCAGCAGCTTAGTTCAGAACACCGGGGAGCTGTTTTTT
>NA|NA|TRBV18|TRBJ2-5
CASSPPRPQETQYF
TGTGCCAGCTCACCACCCCGACCACAAGAGACCCAGTACTTC
>TRBD1|NA|TRBV5-6|TRBJ1-2
CASSLVGTANYGYTF
TGTGCCAGCAGCTTGGTCGGGACAGCTAACTATGGCTACACCTTC